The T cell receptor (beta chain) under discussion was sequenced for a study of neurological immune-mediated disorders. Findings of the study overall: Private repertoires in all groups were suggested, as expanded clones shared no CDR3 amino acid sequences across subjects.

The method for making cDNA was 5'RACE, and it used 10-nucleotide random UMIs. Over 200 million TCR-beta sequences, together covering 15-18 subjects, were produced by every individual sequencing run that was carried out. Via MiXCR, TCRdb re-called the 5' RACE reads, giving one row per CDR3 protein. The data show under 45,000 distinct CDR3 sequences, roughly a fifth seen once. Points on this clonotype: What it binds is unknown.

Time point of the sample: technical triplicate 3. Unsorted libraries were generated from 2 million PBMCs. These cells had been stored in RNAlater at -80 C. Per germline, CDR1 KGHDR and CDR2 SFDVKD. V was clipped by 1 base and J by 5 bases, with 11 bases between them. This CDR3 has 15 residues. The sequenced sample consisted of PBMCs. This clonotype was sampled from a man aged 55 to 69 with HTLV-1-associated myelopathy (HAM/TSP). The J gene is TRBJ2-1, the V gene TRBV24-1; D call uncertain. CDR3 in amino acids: CATSDFHGSDNEQFF. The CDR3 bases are TGTGCCACCAGTGATTTTCACGGCTCGGACAATGAGCAGTTCTTC.